The following is a T cell receptor (beta chain) sequence with its context. This record comes from a study of blood T cell repertoires in COVID-19. At the level of the study: From T cells, B-cell-depleted T cells, or PBMCs came the material, which was cDNA or gDNA.

Sequenced by immunoSEQ multiplex PCR; TCRdb stores in-frame clones only, minus some. The table lists under 55,000 clones, roughly nine tenths of them singletons. Trimming at V came to 7 bases and at J to 0 bases, leaving 5 bases not matched to a gene. CDR3 size: 13 residues. CDR1 and CDR2 (germline): GTSNPN, SVGIG (reference sequence). This receptor was identified in a man between 40 and 49 years old with active COVID-19. This chain joins TRBV30 and TRBJ1-1; 7 bases match TRBD1. Sequencing was performed on peripheral blood. CDR3 bases: TGTGCCTACAACAGGGGACTGAACACTGAAGCTTTCTTT. This sequence encodes CAYNRGLNTEAFF.